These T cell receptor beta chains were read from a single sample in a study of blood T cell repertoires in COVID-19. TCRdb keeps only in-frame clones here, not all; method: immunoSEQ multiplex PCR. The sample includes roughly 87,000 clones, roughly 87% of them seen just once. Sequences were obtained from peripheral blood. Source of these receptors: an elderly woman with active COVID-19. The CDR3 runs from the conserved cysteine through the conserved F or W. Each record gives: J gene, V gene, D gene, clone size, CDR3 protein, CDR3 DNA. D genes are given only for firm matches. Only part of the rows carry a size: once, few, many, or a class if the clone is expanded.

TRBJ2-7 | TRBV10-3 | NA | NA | CAISGQSTYEQYF | TGTGCCATCAGTGGTCAGTCCACCTACGAGCAGTACTTC
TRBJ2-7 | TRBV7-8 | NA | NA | CASSLARADSYEQYF | TGTGCCAGCAGCTTAGCGCGGGCAGACTCCTACGAGCAGTACTTC
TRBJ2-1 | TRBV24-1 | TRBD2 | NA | CATSRDYYNEQFF | TGTGCCACCTCCCGGGACTACTACAATGAGCAGTTCTTC
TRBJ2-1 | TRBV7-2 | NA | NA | CASSLGDWSGDNEQFF | TGTGCCAGCAGCTTGGGTGACTGGAGCGGTGACAATGAGCAGTTCTTC
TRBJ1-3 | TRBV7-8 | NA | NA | CASSPDGSSGNTIYF | TGTGCCAGCAGCCCTGACGGGAGCTCTGGAAACACCATATATTTT
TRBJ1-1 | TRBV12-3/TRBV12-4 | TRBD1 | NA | CASSRDRGRSF | TGTGCCAGCAGCCGGGACAGGGGGAGGTCTTTT
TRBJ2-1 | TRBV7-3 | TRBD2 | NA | CASSPGLASNEQFF | TGTGCCAGCAGCCCGGGACTAGCGTCCAATGAGCAGTTCTTC
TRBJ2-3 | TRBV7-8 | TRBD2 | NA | CASSFSDPGGVTDTQYF | TGTGCCAGCAGCTTCTCAGACCCGGGAGGGGTCACAGATACGCAGTATTTT
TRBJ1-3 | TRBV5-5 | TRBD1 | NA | CASSLVGTGGSGNTIYF | TGTGCCAGCAGCTTGGTCGGGACAGGGGGCTCTGGAAACACCATATATTTT
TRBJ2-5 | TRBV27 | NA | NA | CASTNTLYRVGETQYF | TGTGCCAGCACCAACACCCTCTACAGGGTTGGGGAGACCCAGTACTTC
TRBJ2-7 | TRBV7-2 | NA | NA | CASSPWTEAYEQYF | TGTGCCAGCAGCCCGTGGACGGAGGCCTACGAGCAGTACTTC
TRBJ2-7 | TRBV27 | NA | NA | CASSLRPGGASPEQYF | TGTGCCAGCAGTCTACGCCCTGGGGGGGCATCCCCCGAGCAGTACTTC
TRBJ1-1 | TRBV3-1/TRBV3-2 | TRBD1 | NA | CASSPGQRNTEAFF | TGTGCCAGCAGCCCGGGACAGAGGAACACTGAAGCTTTCTTT
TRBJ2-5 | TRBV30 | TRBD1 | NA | CAWSYGTGRGQETQYF | TGTGCCTGGAGTTACGGGACAGGGAGAGGGCAAGAGACCCAGTACTTC
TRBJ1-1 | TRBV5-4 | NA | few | CASSGTQNTEAFF | TGTGCCAGCAGCGGGACACAGAACACTGAAGCTTTCTTT
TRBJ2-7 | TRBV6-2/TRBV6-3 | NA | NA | CASSYGQVHEQYF | TGTGCCAGCAGTTACGGGCAGGTCCACGAGCAGTACTTC
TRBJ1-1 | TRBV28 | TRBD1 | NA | CASSIQGVDTEAFF | TGTGCCAGCAGTATACAGGGGGTGGACACTGAAGCTTTCTTT
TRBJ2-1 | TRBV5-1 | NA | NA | CASSSEAIYNEQFF | TGCGCCAGCAGCTCGGAGGCAATTTACAATGAGCAGTTCTTC
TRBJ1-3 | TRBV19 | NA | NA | CASSTDNSGNTIYF | TGTGCCAGTAGTACCGACAACTCTGGAAACACCATATATTTT
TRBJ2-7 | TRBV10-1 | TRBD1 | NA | CASSNDRDRGYEQYF | TGCGCCAGCAGTAATGACCGGGACAGGGGTTACGAGCAGTACTTC
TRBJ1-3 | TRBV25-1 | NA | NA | CASSGRGGGNTIYF | TGTGCCAGCAGTGGCAGGGGAGGGGGAAACACCATATATTTT
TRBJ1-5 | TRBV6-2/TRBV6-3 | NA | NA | CASSSRNQPQHF | TGTGCCAGCAGTTCGAGAAATCAGCCCCAGCATTTT
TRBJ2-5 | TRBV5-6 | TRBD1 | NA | CASSLPTGGEDTQYF | TGTGCCAGCAGCCTTCCAACAGGGGGCGAGGATACCCAGTACTTC
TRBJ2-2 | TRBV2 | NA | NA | CASGSGSGELFF | TGTGCCAGCGGGTCGGGTTCCGGGGAGCTGTTTTTT
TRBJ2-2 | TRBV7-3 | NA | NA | CASAIWGSGYTGELFF | TGTGCCAGTGCGATCTGGGGCTCCGGGTACACCGGGGAGCTGTTTTTT
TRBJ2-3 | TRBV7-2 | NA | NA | CASSLAFWRGALGTDTQYF | TGTGCCAGCAGCTTAGCTTTCTGGCGGGGCGCCCTCGGGACAGATACGCAGTATTTT
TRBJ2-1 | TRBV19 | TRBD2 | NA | CASSIGGRAYEQFF | TGTGCCAGTAGTATCGGCGGGAGGGCCTATGAGCAGTTCTTC
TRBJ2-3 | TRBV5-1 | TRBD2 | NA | CASSLSLAGGIGTDTQYF | TGCGCCAGCAGCTTGTCCCTAGCGGGAGGAATTGGCACAGATACGCAGTATTTT
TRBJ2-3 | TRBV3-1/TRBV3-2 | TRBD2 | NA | CASSQDWAGGNSSTDTQYF | TGTGCCAGCAGCCAAGATTGGGCGGGAGGGAACTCTAGCACAGATACGCAGTATTTT
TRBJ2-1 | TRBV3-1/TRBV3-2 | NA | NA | CASSQEFIGNRQFF | TGTGCCAGCAGCCAAGAATTTATCGGGAACCGGCAGTTCTTC
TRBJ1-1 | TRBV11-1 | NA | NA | CASSLALRASEAFF | TGTGCCAGCAGCTTAGCGCTGAGGGCCTCAGAAGCTTTCTTT
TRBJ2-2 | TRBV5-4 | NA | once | CASSSTSGLPGELFF | TGTGCCAGCAGCTCCACTTCTGGACTACCCGGGGAGCTGTTTTTT
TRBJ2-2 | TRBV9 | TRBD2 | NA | CASSVVPSGGGELFF | TGTGCCAGCAGCGTAGTGCCTAGCGGGGGCGGGGAGCTGTTTTTT
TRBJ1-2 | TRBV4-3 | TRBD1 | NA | CASSQEEGTVYGYTF | TGCGCCAGCAGCCAAGAGGAGGGGACAGTTTATGGCTACACCTTC
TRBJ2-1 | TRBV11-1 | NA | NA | CASSPRAAAYNEQFF | TGTGCCAGCAGCCCGAGAGCGGCAGCTTACAATGAGCAGTTCTTC
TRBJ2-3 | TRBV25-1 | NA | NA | CASSEPQGEDTQYF | TGTGCCAGCAGTGAACCACAGGGTGAAGATACGCAGTATTTT
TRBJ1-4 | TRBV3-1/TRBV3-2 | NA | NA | CASSQGGRLEKLFF | TGTGCCAGCAGCCAAGGAGGCCGACTCGAAAAACTGTTTTTT
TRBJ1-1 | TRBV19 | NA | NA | CASSRARQEKAFF | TGTGCCAGTAGTAGGGCGAGACAGGAAAAAGCTTTCTTT
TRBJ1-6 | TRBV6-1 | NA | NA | CASSEAWGGLNNSPLHF | TGTGCCAGCAGTGAAGCCTGGGGGGGCCTGAATAATTCACCCCTCCACTTT
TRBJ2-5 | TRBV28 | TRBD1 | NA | CASSGQAGPYQETQYF | TGTGCCAGCAGTGGACAGGCCGGTCCGTACCAAGAGACCCAGTACTTC
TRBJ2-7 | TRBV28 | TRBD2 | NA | CASSPGLAGGGLNSYEQYF | TGTGCCAGCAGTCCGGGACTAGCGGGAGGAGGGTTAAACTCCTACGAGCAGTACTTC
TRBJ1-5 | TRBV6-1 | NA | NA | CASSEFSYQPQHF | TGTGCCAGCAGTGAATTCTCGTATCAGCCCCAGCATTTT
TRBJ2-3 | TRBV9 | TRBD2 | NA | CASSVGRGAGVTDTQYF | TGTGCCAGCAGCGTAGGGAGGGGAGCGGGAGTGACAGATACGCAGTATTTT
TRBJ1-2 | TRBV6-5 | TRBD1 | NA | CASGTGVGYTF | TGTGCCAGCGGGACAGGGGTTGGCTACACCTTC
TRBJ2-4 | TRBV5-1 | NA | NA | CASSLSGHRNIQYF | TGCGCCAGCAGCTTATCGGGACATAGAAACATTCAGTACTTC